The 12 T cell receptor beta chains given below trace back to one sample, sequenced in a study of CD8 T cells in ankylosing spondylitis. A single record per CDR3 protein comes from TCRdb applying MiXCR to the 5' RACE reads. This table holds a few hundred thousand distinct CDR3 sequences, about 19% found once. Input material: blood, either unsorted or a sorted T cell fraction (not recorded which). These receptors came from a male donor with ankylosing spondylitis or in good health (not recorded which).

This clonotype was observed many times. This chain uses TRBV19 with TRBJ2-2, with a possible D match to TRBD2 (5 bases). V lost 3 bases and J 4 bases, leaving 12 bases between the germline ends. CDR3 size: 15 residues. The germline CDR1 and CDR2 sequences are LNHDA and SQIVND (reference sequence). The CDR3 DNA is TGTGCCAGTAGTATCCCGCGGGCCTTCACCGGGGAGCTGTTTTTT. This translates into CASSIPRAFTGELFF.

This clonotype was seen repeatedly, ten times or more. This chain joins TRBV12-3 or TRBV12-4 and TRBJ1-1; D call uncertain. The CDR3 length is 13 residues. Deletions cut 4 bases from V and 7 bases from J, with 13 bases between. The CDR3 here is CASSYRGIGEAFF. CDR3 in DNA: TGTGCCAGCAGTTACCGTGGGATCGGTGAAGCTTTCTTT.

This clonotype has only one observation. A read error may be the cause here, since a much bigger clone is one base away. In DNA form, the CDR3 reads TGTGCCAGCAGCGTAGTGAGCACAGATACGCAGTATTTT. The encoded protein is CASSVVSTDTQYF. The rearrangement joins TRBV9 to TRBJ2-3; D not certain. The CDR3 extends over 13 amino acids. Germline CDR1 reads SGDLS; CDR2 reads YYNGEE. V lost 0 bases and J lost 0, with 2 bases in between.

This clonotype came up many times. The V gene is TRBV29-1, the J gene TRBJ2-3, with 8 bases that match TRBD1. The CDR3 sequence is 17 residues long. Germline loops: CDR1 SQVTM, CDR2 ANQGSEA. The ends lost 5 bases at V and 7 bases at J; junction bases unmatched: 20. CDR3 in amino acids: CSVPARRQGARRYTQYF. DNA of the CDR3: TGCAGCGTTCCAGCCCGACGGCAGGGGGCCCGCAGGTATACGCAGTATTTT.

The V call is TRBV7-3, the J call TRBJ2-1, with TRBD2 matching over 7 bases. J gave up 5 bases and V 2 bases, and 3 bases lay outside the gene matches. From germline, CDR1 is SGHTA and CDR2 FQGTGA. The CDR3 has 14 residues. Here the CDR3 reads CASSLQGGDNEQFF. DNA for the CDR3: TGTGCCAGCAGCTTACAGGGAGGGGACAATGAGCAGTTCTTC.

The chain links TRBV27 to TRBJ2-1; D is unresolved. Looked up from germline, CDR1 is MNHEY and CDR2 is SMNVEV (reference sequence). The germline V and J ends were trimmed by 2 bases and 0 bases, with 11 bases remaining between them. CDR3 size: 16 residues. The CDR3 coding sequence is TGTGCCAGCAGTTTAATTTTGAGAAGCTCCTACAATGAGCAGTTCTTC. This translates into CASSLILRSSYNEQFF.

This clonotype was counted many times. The CDR3: CASSPGQRNQPQHF. The CDR3 DNA is TGCGCCAGCAGCCCGGGACAGCGCAATCAGCCCCAGCATTTT. The chain carries TRBV4-1 and TRBJ1-5; TRBD1 agrees at 7 bases. Germline V CDR1 and CDR2: MGHRA, YSYEKL. Trimming removed 4 bases from V and 2 bases from J; junction bases left unmatched: 2. This CDR3 is built from 14 residues.

V gene TRBV5-1 combines with J gene TRBJ2-4, with 12 bases fitting TRBD2. Looked up from germline, CDR1 is SGHRS and CDR2 is YFSETQ. V gave up 4 bases and J gave up 8 bases; unmatched junction bases: 22. This CDR3 has 20 amino acids. CDR3 sequence (DNA): TGCGCCAGCAGCCCGAGTTCGGCTAGCGGGAGGGCCGTGTGGTTGGACATTCAGTACTTC. Amino acid sequence: CASSPSSASGRAVWLDIQYF.

The chain combines TRBV25-1 with TRBJ2-3; 9 nucleotides agree with TRBD2. The CDR3 spans 18 residues. Looked up from germline, CDR1 is MGHDK and CDR2 is SYGVNS. V was clipped by 1 base and J by 0 bases; unmatched bases: 8. CDR3 in DNA: TGTGCCAGCAGTGAATTAGGGCTAGCGGGGAAGAGCACAGATACGCAGTATTTT. This sequence encodes CASSELGLAGKSTDTQYF.

This rearrangement joins TRBV5-1 to TRBJ2-1; 13 bases align to TRBD2. Per the germline V gene, CDR1 is SGHRS and CDR2 is YFSETQ. The CDR3 contains 15 residues. The V gene end was trimmed by 5 bases and the J gene end by 10 bases; junction bases not matched to a gene: 9. CDR3 DNA sequence: TGCGCCAGCAGTCCACGACTAGCGGGGGGAATCGAGCAGTTCTTC. Translation gives CASSPRLAGGIEQFF.

The rearrangement links TRBV5-1 to TRBJ1-2; maybe TRBD1 (6 bases). CDR3 length equals 14 residues. V lost 1 base and J 4 bases, leaving 11 bases between the germline ends. Germline V gene lookup returns CDR1 SGHRS and CDR2 YFSETQ. The CDR3 reads CASSLRQGTYGYTF. CDR3 nucleotide sequence: TGCGCCAGCAGCTTGCGGCAGGGGACCTATGGCTACACCTTC.

The gene calls are TRBV20-1 and TRBJ1-1; a weak D match, TRBD1 (5 bases). This CDR3 has 12 residues. V was pared by 6 bases and J by 1 base, with 9 bases between. In germline, CDR1 is DFQATT, CDR2 SNEGSKA (reference sequence). The DNA of the CDR3 is TGCAGTGCCAGGACACCGAACACTGAAGCTTTCTTT. Its translation: CSARTPNTEAFF.